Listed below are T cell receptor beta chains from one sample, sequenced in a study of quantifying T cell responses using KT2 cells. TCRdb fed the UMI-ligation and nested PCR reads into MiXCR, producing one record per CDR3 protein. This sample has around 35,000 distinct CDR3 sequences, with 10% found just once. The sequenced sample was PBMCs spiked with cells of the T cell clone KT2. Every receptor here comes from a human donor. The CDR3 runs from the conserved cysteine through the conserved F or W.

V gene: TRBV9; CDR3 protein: CASSVASDRPSTGELFF
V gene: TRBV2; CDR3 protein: CASTIYGTGVGNTEAFF
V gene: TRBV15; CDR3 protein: CASSYEQYF
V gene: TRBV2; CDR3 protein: CASTGQMNTEAFF
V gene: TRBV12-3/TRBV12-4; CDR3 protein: CASSLRRGSGYTF
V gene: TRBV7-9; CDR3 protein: CASSPQAGVPYRSTDTQYF
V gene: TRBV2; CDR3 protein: CASSEGWDTQYF
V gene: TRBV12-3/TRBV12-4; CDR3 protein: CASSLGSSYEQYF
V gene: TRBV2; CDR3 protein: CASTIQANTEAFF
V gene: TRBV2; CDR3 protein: CASIERGEMDEQFF
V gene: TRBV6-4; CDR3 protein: CASSADIGETQYF
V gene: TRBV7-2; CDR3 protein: CASSTRTLSAEAFF
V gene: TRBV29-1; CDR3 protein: CSVVVQGEGRGLF
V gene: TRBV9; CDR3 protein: CASSVVGGLTYGYTF
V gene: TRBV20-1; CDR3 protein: CSARVRTGTYGYTF
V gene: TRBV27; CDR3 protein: CASSMGRRSSGANVLTF
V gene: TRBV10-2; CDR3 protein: CASSDLGGYGYTF
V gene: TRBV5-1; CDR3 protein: CASSLAGRGNTIYF
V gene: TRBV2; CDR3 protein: CASRLAGTRETQYF
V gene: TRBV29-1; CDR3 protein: CSVEDSWTDSEAFF
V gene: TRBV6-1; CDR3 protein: CASRGGGLSGVDEQFF
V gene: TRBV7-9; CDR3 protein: CASSPSGAGTEAFF
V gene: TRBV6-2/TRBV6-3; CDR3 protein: CASSYGSAGGVEAFF
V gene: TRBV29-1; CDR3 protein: CSVTKGAWTTDTQYF
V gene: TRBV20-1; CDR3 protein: CSVKPGQGDYEQYF
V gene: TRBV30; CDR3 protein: CAWISSYEQYF
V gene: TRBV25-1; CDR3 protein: CASSEMRMSSYNEQFF
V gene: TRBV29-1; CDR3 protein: CSVAPVTATDTQYF
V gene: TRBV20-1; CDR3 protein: CSARGDGLNTEAFF
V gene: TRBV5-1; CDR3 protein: CASSLARANTGELFF
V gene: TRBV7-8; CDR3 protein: CASSSFREQYF
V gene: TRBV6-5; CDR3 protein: CASSGTSVKETQYF
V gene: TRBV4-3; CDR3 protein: CASSQDRGTDTQYF
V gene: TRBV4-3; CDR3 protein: CASSQRTGDSPLHF
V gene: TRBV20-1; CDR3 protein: CSARGRVDLYNEQFF
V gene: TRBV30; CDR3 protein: CAWSMGDHQPQHF
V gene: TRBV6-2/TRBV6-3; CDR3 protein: CASSDPPFGGLGAYEQYF
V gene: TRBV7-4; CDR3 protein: CASSLVADGELFF
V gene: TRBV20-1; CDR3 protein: CSASDQGGQETQYF
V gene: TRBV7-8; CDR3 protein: CASSLAIFRNEQFF
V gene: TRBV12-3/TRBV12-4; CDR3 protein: CASSLSGAANYGYTF
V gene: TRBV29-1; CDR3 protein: CSVRGTGKVAGSYEQYF
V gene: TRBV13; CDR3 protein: CASSPGDRFETQYF
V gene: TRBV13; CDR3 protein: CASSPRTSGGYNEQFF
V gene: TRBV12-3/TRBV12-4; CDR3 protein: CASSRTSGSGEQFF
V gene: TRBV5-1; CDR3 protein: CASSYGLAGSGYNEQFF
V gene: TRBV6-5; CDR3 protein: CASSRQGALAFNEKLFF
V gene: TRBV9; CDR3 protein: CASSEAGGLTQYGYTF
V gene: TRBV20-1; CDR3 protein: CSASEGKSHNSPLHF
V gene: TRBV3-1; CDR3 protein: CASSLAGDTYNEQFF
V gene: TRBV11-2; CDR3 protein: CASSPIPMNTEAFF
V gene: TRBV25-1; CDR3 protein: CASSEEKIAKNIQYF
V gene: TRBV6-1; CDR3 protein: CATRGAGATNEKLFF
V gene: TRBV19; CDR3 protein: CASRPTGGGYEQYF
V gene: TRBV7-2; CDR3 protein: CASSLTLRDRGFF
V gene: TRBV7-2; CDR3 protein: CASSSETGGYEQYF
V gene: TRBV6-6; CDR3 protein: CASSYAVTYEQYF